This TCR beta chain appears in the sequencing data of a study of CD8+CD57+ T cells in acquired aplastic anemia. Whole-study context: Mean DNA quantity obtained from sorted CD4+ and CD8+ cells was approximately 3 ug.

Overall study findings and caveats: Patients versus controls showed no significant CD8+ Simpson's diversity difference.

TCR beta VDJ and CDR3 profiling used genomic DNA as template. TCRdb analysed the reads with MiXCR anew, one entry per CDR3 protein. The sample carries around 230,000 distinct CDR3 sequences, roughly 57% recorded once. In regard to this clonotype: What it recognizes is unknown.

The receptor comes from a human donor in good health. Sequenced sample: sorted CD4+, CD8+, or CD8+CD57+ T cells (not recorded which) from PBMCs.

The CDR3 here is CASSIAGGVGYTF. Written as DNA, the CDR3 is TGTGCCAGTAGTATAGCCGGGGGTGTAGGCTACACCTTC. The V call is TRBV19, the J call TRBJ1-2; tentative D call: TRBD1 (5 bases). The CDR3 runs 13 residues. The V end lost 1 base, the J end lost 8 bases, and 11 bases lay between the germline ends. Germline V CDR1 and CDR2: LNHDA, SQIVND (reference sequence).